These 11 T cell receptor beta chains share one sample of origin, sequenced in a study of Tregs in tolerant kidney transplant recipients. Clones were sequenced by immunoSEQ multiplex PCR, and TCRdb holds only the in-frame ones, with some missing. The repertoire holds tens of thousands of clones, with more than 80% as singletons. The sample taken for sequencing was CD8+ T cells from blood. All receptors come from a human donor in good health.

This clone appeared a single time. This chain joins TRBV4-1 and TRBJ2-3, with 7 bases identical to TRBD2. In germline, CDR1 is MGHRA, CDR2 YSYEKL. V lost 4 bases, J lost 5 bases, and 12 bases stayed unmatched. The CDR3 is 16 residues long. In DNA, the CDR3 is TGCGCCAGCAGCCCCCAAGTGGCGGGAGAGGGAGATACGCAGTATTTT. Translated, it gives CASSPQVAGEGDTQYF.

The CDR3 DNA is TGTGCCAGCAGTAAGACAGGCGATCCTCCCTACGAGCAGTACTTC. Translating it yields CASSKTGDPPYEQYF. V is TRBV6-5 and J is TRBJ2-7, with D tentatively TRBD1 (6 bases). The CDR3 covers 15 residues. Trimming removed 5 bases at V and 2 bases at J, with 16 bases between. The germline V gene encodes CDR1 MNHEY and CDR2 SVGAGI.

The chain couples TRBV5-8 to TRBJ2-7, with D perhaps matching TRBD1 (5 bases). CDR3 size: 13 residues. V lost 2 bases, J lost 2 bases, and 8 bases lay in between. Germline V gene data show CDR1 as SGHTS and CDR2 as YDEGEE. The CDR3 here is CASSFREAYEQYF. The CDR3 region has the DNA TGTGCCAGCAGCTTCAGGGAAGCCTACGAGCAGTACTTC.

The chain links TRBV19 to TRBJ2-7; 7 nucleotides agree with TRBD2. The CDR3 loop spans 16 amino acids. Germline values: CDR1 LNHDA, CDR2 SQIVND (reference sequence). V lost 5 bases to trimming and J lost 3 bases; unmatched junction nucleotides: 13. CDR3 in amino acids: CASSGDRTSWFYEQYF. Written as DNA, the CDR3 is TGTGCCAGTAGTGGCGACCGGACTAGTTGGTTCTACGAGCAGTACTTC.

J is TRBJ2-7 and V is TRBV5-1; D is unresolved. The CDR3 contains 13 residues. Trimming pared 2 bases from V and 0 bases from J, leaving 6 bases between. Germline V CDR1 and CDR2: SGHRS, YFSETQ. The chain's CDR3 is CASSLGSSYEQYF. The CDR3 DNA reads as TGCGCCAGCAGCTTAGGCAGCTCCTACGAGCAGTACTTC.

The chain links TRBV4-1 to TRBJ1-1; D is undetermined. Germline V gene sequence: CDR1 MGHRA, CDR2 YSYEKL. The CDR3 covers 15 residues. V was trimmed by 1 base and J by 0 bases, leaving 9 bases between them. This CDR3 is CASSQAATMNTEAFF. The CDR3 bases are TGCGCCAGCAGCCAAGCCGCAACTATGAACACTGAAGCTTTCTTT.

The chain recombines TRBV2 with TRBJ1-6, with 9 bases lining up with TRBD1. The CDR3 extends over 14 amino acids. CDR1 and CDR2 (germline): SNHLY, FYNNEI. V shed 4 bases and J 5 bases; nucleotides not matched to a gene: 0. Written as DNA, the CDR3 is TGTGCCAGCAGTGGGACAGGGGATAATTCACCCCTCCACTTT. Amino acid sequence: CASSGTGDNSPLHF. Full variable domain (missing parts from reference TRBV2 and TRBJ1-6): EPEVTQTPSHQVTQMGQEVILRCVPISNHLYFYWYRQILGQKVEFLVSFYNNEISEKSEIFDDQFSVERPDGSNFTLKIRSTKLEDSAMYFCASSGTGDNSPLHFGNGTRLTVT.

J is TRBJ2-1 and V is TRBV6-5; a weak D match, TRBD1 (6 bases). The CDR3 contains 16 residues. V lost 0 bases and J 2 bases, leaving 11 bases between the germline ends. Germline V CDR1 and CDR2: MNHEY, SVGAGI. The CDR3 region has the DNA TGTGCCAGCAGTTACTCTATACAGGGTACCTACAATGAGCAGTTCTTC. Its translation is CASSYSIQGTYNEQFF.

This chain joins TRBV27 and TRBJ2-4; D unresolved. V lost 3 bases and J lost 1, with 10 bases in between. Per the germline V gene, CDR1 is MNHEY and CDR2 is SMNVEV (reference sequence). CDR3 length equals 15 residues. The chain's CDR3 is CASSLVALAKNIQYF. CDR3 nucleotide sequence: TGTGCCAGCAGTTTGGTGGCATTGGCCAAAAACATTCAGTACTTC.

This sequence joins TRBV10-1 and TRBJ1-2; no definite D call. The germline gives CDR1 WNHNN, CDR2 SYGVQD (reference sequence). The CDR3 is 15 amino acids. Trimming pared 4 bases from V and 2 bases from J, leaving 14 bases between. For the CDR3, the DNA is TGCGCCAGCAGTGGGCCTTTGGGCAGCAACTATGGCTACACCTTC. This translates into CASSGPLGSNYGYTF.

CDR3 sequence: CASRGQQDSRNSPLHF. CDR3 DNA sequence: TGTGCCAGCCGTGGGCAACAGGATTCGCGTAATTCACCCCTCCACTTT. J is TRBJ1-6 and V is TRBV19; D perhaps matches TRBD1 (5 bases). Per the germline V gene, CDR1 is LNHDA and CDR2 is SQIVND (reference sequence). The CDR3 has 16 residues. V lost 9 bases and J 6 bases, leaving 21 bases between the germline ends. The whole variable domain, remainder taken from reference TRBV19 and TRBJ1-6, is DGGITQSPKYLFRKEGQNVTLSCEQNLNHDAMYWYRQDPGQGLRLIYYSQIVNDFQKGDIAEGYSVSREKKESFPLTVTSAQKNPTAFYLCASRGQQDSRNSPLHFGNGTRLTVT.